The 16 T cell receptor beta chains presented below share a single source sample, sequenced in a study of beta chain features in type 1 diabetes. The isolated RNA, all of it, was reverse transcribed, so expressed TCRB transcripts were what got sequenced. Only in-frame clones appear in the TCRdb table, and some are missing; sequencing was by immunoSEQ multiplex PCR. This sample has under 950,000 clones, with about a sixth found just once. The specimen sequenced was naive CD4+ T cells from blood. These receptors were obtained from a woman aged 18 to 35 in good health.

V usage is TRBV18 and J usage is TRBJ2-5; a possible D gene is TRBD2 (7 bases). With 4 bases removed from V and 3 bases from J, the gap between germline ends came to 15 bases. The CDR3 is 15 amino acids. The germline V gene encodes CDR1 KGHSH and CDR2 LQKENI. The CDR3 bases are TGTGCCAGCTCACTCTTGCGGGGGCCCGAAGAGACCCAGTACTTC. Its translation: CASSLLRGPEETQYF.

Concerning this clone itself: Additional DNA sequences in this sample encode the identical CDR3. This chain uses TRBV7-2 with TRBJ2-1; 9 bases line up with TRBD2. CDR1 is SGHTA, CDR2 FQGNSA, per germline. V lost 1 base, J lost 2 bases, and 3 bases stayed unmatched. The CDR3 length is 16 residues. CDR3 in DNA: TGTGCCAGCAGCTTAGTTGGCGGGAGGGCCTACAATGAGCAGTTCTTC. Residues: CASSLVGGRAYNEQFF.

The chain joins TRBV6-5 to TRBJ2-3; D remains ambiguous. V was clipped by 0 bases and J by 1 base, with 8 bases between them. CDR1 and CDR2 from the germline V gene are MNHEY and SVGAGI. There are 15 residues in the CDR3. The CDR3 DNA reads as TGTGCCAGCAGTTACTCGAACTCTCGCACAGATACGCAGTATTTT. Translated, it gives CASSYSNSRTDTQYF.

This clone was seen a few times. J is TRBJ2-7 and V is TRBV5-1, with D perhaps given as TRBD1 or TRBD2 (5 bases each). This CDR3 is 16 amino acids long. Trimming removed 3 bases from V and 2 bases from J, with 18 bases in between. Germline lookup yields CDR1 SGHRS and CDR2 YFSETQ. As DNA, the CDR3 is TGCGCCAGCAGCTCCTCCGGGACCGCCAGGACCTACGAGCAGTACTTC. Translated, it gives CASSSSGTARTYEQYF.

This clone was counted only a few times. The CDR3 is CASSGSPTGNTGELFF. In nucleotides, the CDR3 is TGTGCCAGCAGCGGGTCTCCCACAGGGAACACCGGGGAGCTGTTTTTT. This chain connects TRBV7-9 to TRBJ2-2; possible D gene TRBD1, 5 bases. The V end was cut by 5 bases, the J end by 1 base, with 14 bases between. The CDR3 sequence is 16 residues long. Germline CDR1 and CDR2: SEHNR and FQNEAQ (reference sequence).

This clone came up a few times. The chain links TRBV28 to TRBJ2-3; D is uncertain. The CDR3 has 12 amino acids. Germline V lookup: CDR1 MDHEN, CDR2 SYDVKM. V gave up 5 bases and J gave up 6 bases, with 9 bases separating them. CDR3 coding DNA: TGTGCCAGCAGTCCCCGGTCGGATACGCAGTATTTT. This sequence encodes CASSPRSDTQYF.

The V gene is TRBV6-5, the J gene TRBJ1-2, with a possible D match to TRBD1 (5 bases). The ends were cut back, 0 bases at V and 9 bases at J, with 14 bases in the middle. This CDR3 region has 14 residues. CDR1 and CDR2 from the germline V gene are MNHEY and SVGAGI. CDR3 DNA: TGTGCCAGCAGTTACTCGGGACTGCGATATAGCTACACCTTC. Translation gives CASSYSGLRYSYTF.

A few counts support this clone. The chain has TRBV4-2 and TRBJ1-5; D not certain. This CDR3 has 17 residues. Germline loops: CDR1 LGHNA, CDR2 YNFKEQ. Trimming removed 0 bases at V and 5 bases at J, with 17 bases between. CDR3 DNA: TGTGCCAGCAGCCAAGATTTTTCCGGGAGGGTTGATCAGCCCCAGCATTTT. It translates to CASSQDFSGRVDQPQHF.

About this clone itself: The identical CDR3 is also encoded by other nucleotide sequences in the sample. CDR3 DNA: TGTGCCAGCAGTTACGGCACGAACACTGAAGCTTTCTTT. It specifies CASSYGTNTEAFF. The rearrangement uses TRBV6-5 and TRBJ1-1; no firm D call. The CDR3 loop spans 13 amino acids. V was shortened by 2 bases and J by 1 base, with 5 bases between the two germline ends. Germline lookup yields CDR1 MNHEY and CDR2 SVGAGI.

The CDR3 DNA is TGTGCCAGCAGCCAAGATCTGGGTGGGCAGCCCCAGCATTTT. It translates to CASSQDLGGQPQHF. The gene calls are TRBV4-2 and TRBJ1-5; D unclear. This CDR3 is built from 14 residues. V lost 0 bases and J lost 7, with 10 bases in between. Germline loops: CDR1 LGHNA, CDR2 YNFKEQ.

This clone was seen only a few times. The J gene is TRBJ2-1, the V gene TRBV5-6; TRBD1 might be the D (6 bases). V was shortened by 2 bases and J by 8 bases, with 8 bases between the two germline ends. Germline V gene sequence: CDR1 SGHDT, CDR2 YYEEEE. CDR3 length: 12 amino acids. For the CDR3, the DNA is TGTGCCAGCAGCTTAACAGGGTATGAGCAGTTCTTC. As protein: CASSLTGYEQFF.

The V and J genes are TRBV7-8 and TRBJ2-7, with 9 bases identical to TRBD1. The CDR3 covers 15 residues. Germline lookup yields CDR1 SGHVS and CDR2 FQNEAQ. Losses at the gene ends were 4 bases for V and 4 bases for J; bases not matched to a gene: 8. The CDR3 nucleotides read TGTGCCAGCAGCTCGTTACAGGGGGCTGCGTACGAGCAGTACTTC. It is translated as CASSSLQGAAYEQYF.

CDR3 sequence: CASSYTTSGRAETQYF. CDR3 bases: TGTGCCAGCAGTTACACTACTAGCGGGAGAGCAGAGACCCAGTACTTC. The J gene is TRBJ2-5, the V gene TRBV6-5, with TRBD2 identical over 11 bases. The V and J ends lost 2 bases and 4 bases, in that order; junction bases with no gene match: 6. CDR3 size: 16 residues. The germline CDR1 and CDR2 sequences are MNHEY and SVGAGI.

The table lists this clone with a few counts. The rearrangement uses TRBV6-5 and TRBJ2-5; possibly TRBD2 for D (5 bases). CDR1 is MNHEY, CDR2 SVGAGI, per germline. The V and J ends lost 3 bases and 3 bases respectively, with 11 bases between them. CDR3 length: 14 amino acids. The CDR3 region is CASSYTGKEETQYF. CDR3 in DNA: TGTGCCAGCAGTTATACCGGGAAGGAAGAGACCCAGTACTTC.

This clone was recorded a few times. This chain connects TRBV5-5 to TRBJ2-5; no reliable D call. The CDR3 spans 16 residues. Germline V gene data show CDR1 as SGHKS and CDR2 as YYEKEE (reference sequence). Between the trimmed V and J ends, which lost 0 bases and 4 bases, there was a span of 16 bases. In DNA form, the CDR3 reads TGTGCCAGCAGCTTGGCCGCTAGTCGCCCCCGAGAGACCCAGTACTTC. As protein: CASSLAASRPRETQYF.

V and J are TRBV7-9 and TRBJ1-2; D uncertain. Deletions cut 5 bases from V and 1 base from J, with 8 bases between. Germline V gene sequence: CDR1 SEHNR, CDR2 FQNEAQ (reference sequence). This CDR3 has 13 residues. CDR3 DNA: TGTGCCAGCAGCCCCCGTGGTAACTATGGCTACACCTTC. Protein: CASSPRGNYGYTF.